This T cell receptor beta chain was documented in a study of T cells in Graves' hyperthyroidism and ophthalmopathy. The CDR3 covers 15 residues. The germline V gene has CDR1 LNHDA and CDR2 SQIVND (reference sequence). V shed 3 bases, J shed 0 bases, and the junction held 5 bases outside the gene matches. RNA transcripts served as the template for amplifying TCR beta CDR3 regions. Using the HTBI primer set, a first-round RT-PCR was run on the TCR CDR3. TCRdb redid the calling of the multiplex PCR reads with MiXCR, one entry per CDR3 protein. The table lists 600,000 to 700,000 distinct CDR3 sequences, roughly 14% of them singletons. This clonotype was seen ten or more times.

The receptor was derived from a middle-aged woman with Graves' ophthalmopathy. The sequencing input was blood. V is TRBV19 and J is TRBJ2-7; 7 bases agree with TRBD2. CDR3 in amino acids: CASSMAGVSSYEQYF. In DNA form, the CDR3 reads TGTGCCAGTAGTATGGCGGGAGTCAGCTCCTACGAGCAGTACTTC.